This TCR beta chain originates from a study of blood T cell repertoires in COVID-19. Study-wide background: Italy, Spain and the United States were the sources of the convalescent and acute COVID-19 samples. PBMCs, B-cell-depleted T cells, or T cells provided the cDNA or gDNA that made up the material.

How the authors handled the data: How many nucleated cells were present was estimated from reference gene primer amplification. Clones were sequenced by immunoSEQ multiplex PCR, and TCRdb holds only the in-frame ones, with some missing. For V, J and clone size, that table is used; D and trimming come from the DNA. The sample lists about 64,000 clones, about 81% seen once, with more than 12% in the top ten. CDR3 length equals 15 residues. Germline V lookup: CDR1 GTSNPN, CDR2 SVGIG (reference sequence). With 0 bases clipped from V and 6 bases from J, the junction kept 4 bases outside the gene matches. This clone was found a few times.

The origin of this receptor is an older man with acute or convalescent COVID-19. The sequencing input was peripheral blood. V gene TRBV30 combines with J gene TRBJ2-2; 10 bases are a match to TRBD1. The CDR3 coding sequence is TGTGCCTGGAGTGTCGGGACAGGGGTTCCCGGGGAGCTGTTTTTT. This translates into CAWSVGTGVPGELFF. Looking up the rest from reference TRBV30 and TRBJ2-2 gives the full variable domain: SQTIHQWPATLVQPVGSPLSLECTVEGTSNPNLYWYRQAAGRGLQLLFYSVGIGQISSEVPQNLSASRPQDRQFILSSKKLLLSDSGFYLCAWSVGTGVPGELFFGEGSRLTVL.